The 6 T cell receptor beta chains presented below share a single source sample, sequenced in a study of T cell responses to AZD1222 COVID-19 vaccine (dated by TCRdb to the early 2020s). In light of the paper, this sample's time point label describes: baseline before first vaccination. Library preparation employed the immunoSEQ multiplex PCR assay. As stored in TCRdb, this immuneACCESS dataset retains in-frame rearrangements with V and J assigned. A fraction of the clones does not appear; measured against another copy, unresolved V genes explain less than half of the discrepancy, and the remainder lacks a known reason. In this sample the table shows some 120,000 clones, about nine tenths of which occur a single time. Clones ranked in the top ten supply approximately 7.5% of the sample. The specimen was peripheral blood, collected on day 0 of AZD1222 vaccination. The receptor source for this set is an adult in good health.

The V gene is TRBV6-2 or TRBV6-3, the J gene TRBJ2-2, with D perhaps TRBD2 (6 bases). Between the trimmed V and J ends, which lost 0 bases and 8 bases, there was a span of 13 bases. CDR3 length equals 15 residues. Germline V gene sequence: CDR1 MNHEY, CDR2 SVGEGT. The CDR3 nucleotides are TGTGCCAGCAGTTACTCTCCGGCAGGGACTGGGGAGCTGTTTTTT. This translates into CASSYSPAGTGELFF.

The chain couples TRBV28 to TRBJ1-5; D unclear. Germline lookup yields CDR1 MDHEN and CDR2 SYDVKM. Trimming removed 7 bases from V and 0 bases from J, with 10 bases in between. The CDR3 is 14 residues long. Written as DNA, the CDR3 is TGTGCCAGCACCGAAGGGTATAGCAATCAGCCCCAGCATTTT. This gives the protein CASTEGYSNQPQHF. The full variable domain, rest sourced from reference TRBV28 and TRBJ1-5, is DVKVTQSSRYLVKRTGEKVFLECVQDMDHENMFWYRQDPGLGLRLIYFSYDVKMKEKGDIPEGYSVSREKKERFSLILESASTNQTSMYLCASTEGYSNQPQHFGDGTRLSIL.

The chain links TRBV4-1 to TRBJ2-7, with 8 bases matching TRBD2. Germline V gene lookup returns CDR1 MGHRA and CDR2 YSYEKL. The CDR3 covers 16 residues. V gave up 2 bases and J gave up 2 bases; unmatched junction bases: 8. For the CDR3, the DNA is TGCGCCAGCAGCCAATCTGGTAGGCGGGAGGCCTACGAGCAGTACTTC. Translation: CASSQSGRREAYEQYF.

Only one count was recorded for this clone. CDR3 amino acids: CASSVEDYSYNEQFF. The CDR3 DNA follows: TGTGCCAGCAGCGTAGAGGACTACTCCTACAATGAGCAGTTCTTC. The V call is TRBV9, the J call TRBJ2-1, with D maybe TRBD2 (6 bases). The V and J ends lost 0 bases and 0 bases respectively, with 7 bases between them. Germline V CDR1 and CDR2: SGDLS, YYNGEE. The CDR3 runs to 15 residues.

This clone was picked up a small number of times. This chain connects TRBV5-1 to TRBJ1-6; TRBD1 agrees at 7 bases. The V gene's germline CDR1 is SGHRS and CDR2 YFSETQ. V dropped 0 bases and J dropped 9; count of bases not matched to a gene: 9. This CDR3 region has 16 residues. The CDR3 spells CASSLGGGPRISPLHF. The CDR3 coding sequence is TGCGCCAGCAGCTTGGGAGGGGGCCCGAGGATTTCACCCCTCCACTTT.

The V and J genes are TRBV28 and TRBJ1-1; D ambiguous. Germline values: CDR1 MDHEN, CDR2 SYDVKM. V was pared by 1 base and J by 0 bases, with 18 bases between. The CDR3 length is 18 residues. The CDR3 region is CASSLFPSSDTLNTEAFF. The CDR3 DNA reads TGTGCCAGCAGTTTATTTCCCTCGTCTGACACATTGAACACTGAAGCTTTCTTT. Combining the CDR3 with reference TRBV28 and TRBJ1-1 gives the whole variable domain DVKVTQSSRYLVKRTGEKVFLECVQDMDHENMFWYRQDPGLGLRLIYFSYDVKMKEKGDIPEGYSVSREKKERFSLILESASTNQTSMYLCASSLFPSSDTLNTEAFFGQGTRLTVV.